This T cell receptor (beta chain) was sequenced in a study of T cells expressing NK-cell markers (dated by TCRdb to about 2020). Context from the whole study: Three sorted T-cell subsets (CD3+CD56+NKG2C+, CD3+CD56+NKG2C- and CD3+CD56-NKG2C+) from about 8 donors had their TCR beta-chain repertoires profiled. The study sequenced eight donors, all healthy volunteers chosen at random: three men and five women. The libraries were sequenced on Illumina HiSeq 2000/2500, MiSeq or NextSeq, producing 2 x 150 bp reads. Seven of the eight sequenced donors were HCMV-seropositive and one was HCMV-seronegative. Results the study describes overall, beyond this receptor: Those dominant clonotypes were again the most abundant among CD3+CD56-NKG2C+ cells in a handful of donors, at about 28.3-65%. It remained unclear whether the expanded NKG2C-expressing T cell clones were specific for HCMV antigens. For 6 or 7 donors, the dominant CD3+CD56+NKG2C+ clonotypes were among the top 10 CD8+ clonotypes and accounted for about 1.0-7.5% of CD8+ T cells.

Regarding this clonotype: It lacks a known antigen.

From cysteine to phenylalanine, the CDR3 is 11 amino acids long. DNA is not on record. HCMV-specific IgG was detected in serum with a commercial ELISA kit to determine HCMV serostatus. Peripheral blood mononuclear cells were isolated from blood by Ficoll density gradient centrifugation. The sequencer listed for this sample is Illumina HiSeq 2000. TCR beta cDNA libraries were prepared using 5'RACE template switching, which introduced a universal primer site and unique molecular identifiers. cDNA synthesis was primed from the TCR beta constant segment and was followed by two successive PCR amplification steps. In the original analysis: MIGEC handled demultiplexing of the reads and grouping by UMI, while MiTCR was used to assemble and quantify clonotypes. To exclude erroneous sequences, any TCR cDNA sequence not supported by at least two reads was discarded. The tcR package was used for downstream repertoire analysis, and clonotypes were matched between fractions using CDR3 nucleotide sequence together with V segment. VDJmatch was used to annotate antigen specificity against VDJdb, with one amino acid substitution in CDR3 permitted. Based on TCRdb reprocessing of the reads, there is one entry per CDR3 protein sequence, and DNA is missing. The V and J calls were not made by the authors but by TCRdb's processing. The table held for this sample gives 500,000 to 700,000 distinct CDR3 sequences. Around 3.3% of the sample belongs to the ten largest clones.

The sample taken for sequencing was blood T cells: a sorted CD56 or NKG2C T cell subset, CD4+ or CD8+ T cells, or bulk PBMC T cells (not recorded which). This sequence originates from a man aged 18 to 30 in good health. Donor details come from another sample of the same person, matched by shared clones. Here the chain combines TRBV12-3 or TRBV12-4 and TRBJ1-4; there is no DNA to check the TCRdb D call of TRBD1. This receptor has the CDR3 CGGRKNEKLFF.